A selection of T cell receptor beta chains follows, all from one sample in a study of graft-versus-host responses after intestinal transplantation. Libraries were prepared by immunoSEQ multiplex PCR; TCRdb keeps only in-frame clonotypes and omits some of them. The table has some 25,000 clones, over 90% seen once. The source material was PBMCs, sampled 18 days after transplant. These receptors all come from a human patient who received an intestinal transplant, so some T cells may come from the graft donor. Each CDR3 is given without its conserved first and last residue.

V gene	J gene	CDR3 protein
TRBV15	TRBJ2-1	ATSQPGGQGYNEQF
TRBV4-1	TRBJ1-6	ASSRPDWANSPLH
TRBV19	TRBJ1-6	ASAIRGPGPLH
TRBV9	TRBJ1-1	ASSVGAGAVMNTEAF
TRBV7-2	TRBJ1-6	ASSQQVGAPLH
TRBV4-1	TRBJ1-1	ASSQDSTGWGTEAF
TRBV29-1	TRBJ2-1	SVIPSGGISYNEQF
TRBV9	TRBJ1-1	ASSVGMNTEAF
TRBV9	TRBJ1-6	ASSVGGMLSYNSPLH
TRBV19	TRBJ1-6	ASTANGRRVAGSPLH
TRBV9	TRBJ1-2	ASSAGKGAHGYT
TRBV4-1	TRBJ1-4	ASSQVRGDGEKLF
TRBV7-8	TRBJ1-2	ASTQGITSYGYT
TRBV30	TRBJ2-2	AWGGNTGELF
TRBV19	TRBJ2-1	ASSSRQGENEQF
TRBV4-1	TRBJ2-7	ASSQGVGSYEQY
TRBV27	TRBJ2-5	ASRITGGIKETQY